One sample yielded the 9 T cell receptor beta chains listed below, sequenced in a study of cytomegalovirus exposure and HLA in healthy donors. The repertoire was sequenced with immunoSEQ multiplex PCR; TCRdb's copy has only in-frame clones and lacks some. The profile shows roughly 300,000 clones, roughly 87% of them singletons. The source material was PBMCs. The receptor set was obtained from a woman aged 25-40 years in good health and CMV-seropositive.

The genes are TRBV9 and TRBJ1-1, with D maybe TRBD1 (5 bases). This CDR3 region has 14 residues. Trimming took 3 bases from V and 0 from J, leaving 9 bases between them. Germline CDR1 reads SGDLS; CDR2 reads YYNGEE. CDR3 in DNA: TGTGCCAGCAGCGCGACAGATATGAACACTGAAGCTTTCTTT. Protein: CASSATDMNTEAFF.

The genes are TRBV14 and TRBJ2-7; unclear D gene. Per germline, CDR1 SGHDN and CDR2 FVKESK. The CDR3 sequence is 15 residues long. The V end lost 1 base, the J end lost 5 bases, and 15 bases lay between the germline ends. The CDR3 coding sequence is TGTGCCAGCAGCCAAGCTCGTCCGGCTGTCCACGAGCAGTACTTC. Amino acids: CASSQARPAVHEQYF.

The rearrangement uses TRBV10-3 and TRBJ1-3; 10 positions agree with TRBD1. The CDR3 covers 16 residues. V shed 6 bases, J shed 5 bases, and the junction held 10 bases outside the gene matches. CDR1 and CDR2 from the germline V gene are ENHRY and SYGVKD. CDR3 amino acids: CAIRHDRGLFRNTIYF. CDR3 sequence (DNA): TGTGCCATCAGGCACGACAGGGGGCTTTTTAGAAACACCATATATTTT.

The J gene is TRBJ1-4, the V gene TRBV29-1; a possible D gene is TRBD1 (5 bases). The ends were cut back, 4 bases at V and 4 bases at J, with 10 bases in the middle. From germline, CDR1 is SQVTM and CDR2 ANQGSEA. The CDR3 covers 13 residues. Written as DNA, the CDR3 is TGCAGCGTTGTCGGGGGGTATAATGAAAAACTGTTTTTT. Protein sequence: CSVVGGYNEKLFF.

The chain employs TRBV19 and TRBJ2-7, with 8 bases matching TRBD2. The CDR3 has 15 amino acids. J lost 2 bases, V lost 4 bases, and 7 bases had no gene match. In germline, CDR1 is LNHDA, CDR2 SQIVND (reference sequence). In DNA form, the CDR3 reads TGTGCCAGTAGTACTAGCGGGTCCGGTACCTACGAGCAGTACTTC. It codes for CASSTSGSGTYEQYF.

CDR3: CASSPLAENSYEQYF. The CDR3 nucleotides are TGTGCCAGCAGTCCTCTAGCGGAAAACTCCTACGAGCAGTACTTC. The rearrangement joins TRBV6-5 to TRBJ2-7, with 7 bases matching TRBD2. The CDR3 is 15 residues long. V shed 5 bases, J shed 0 bases, and the junction held 7 bases outside the gene matches. Germline values: CDR1 MNHEY, CDR2 SVGAGI.

The rearrangement uses TRBV5-4 and TRBJ2-7, with 8 nucleotides matching TRBD2. V dropped 10 bases and J dropped 1; count of bases not matched to a gene: 16. This CDR3 is 16 amino acids long. The germline V gene has CDR1 SGHNT and CDR2 YYREEE (reference sequence). DNA of the CDR3: TGTGCCCCTTATCTCCTGGTAGCGGGACTTTCCTACGAGCAGTACTTC. Translating it yields CAPYLLVAGLSYEQYF. The full variable domain, in which reference TRBV5-4 and TRBJ2-7 provide the parts outside the CDR3, is ETGVTQSPTHLIKTRGQQVTLRCSSQSGHNTVSWYQQALGQGPQFIFQYYREEENGRGNFPPRFSGLQFPNYSSELNVNALELDDSALYLCAPYLLVAGLSYEQYFGPGTRLTVT.

The V call is TRBV5-4, the J call TRBJ1-4; the D is unclear. CDR1 and CDR2 (germline): SGHNT, YYREEE (reference sequence). V was shortened by 0 bases and J by 8 bases, with 8 bases between the two germline ends. The length of the CDR3 is 13 residues. CDR3 sequence (DNA): TGTGCCAGCAGCTTGGGGATAGGGGAAAAACTGTTTTTT. Protein product: CASSLGIGEKLFF.

This chain links TRBV13 with TRBJ1-1; D remains ambiguous. CDR1 is PRHDT, CDR2 FYEKMQ, per germline (reference sequence). The V end was cut by 3 bases, the J end by 2 bases, with 10 bases between. The CDR3 is 14 amino acids. DNA for the CDR3: TGTGCCAGCAGCTTTGGGATGGAAAACACTGAAGCTTTCTTT. It translates to CASSFGMENTEAFF. Drawing the rest from reference TRBV13 and TRBJ1-1, the complete variable domain is AAGVIQSPRHLIKEKRETATLKCYPIPRHDTVYWYQQGPGQDPQFLISFYEKMQSDKGSIPDRFSAQQFSDYHSELNMSSLELGDSALYFCASSFGMENTEAFFGQGTRLTVV.